These 32 T cell receptor beta chains were sequenced from one sample in a study of blood T cell repertoires in COVID-19. The protocol was immunoSEQ multiplex PCR, while the TCRdb copy is restricted to in-frame clones and leaves out a portion. Of under 45,000 clones listed, roughly 81% were seen once; the top ten hold approximately 30%. Sequencing was carried out using peripheral blood. These receptors all stem from a woman in her seventies with acute or convalescent COVID-19.

The chain carries TRBV19 and TRBJ2-7; D possibly corresponds to TRBD1 (6 bases). The CDR3 has 13 amino acids. Germline V lookup: CDR1 LNHDA, CDR2 SQIVND (reference sequence). V lost 7 bases and J lost 1, with 11 bases in between. CDR3 protein: CASNAGASYEQYF. The CDR3 region has the DNA TGTGCCAGTAACGCAGGGGCTTCCTACGAGCAGTACTTC.

The rearrangement uses TRBV4-1 and TRBJ1-5; possible D gene TRBD1, 5 bases. Deletions cut 4 bases from V and 2 bases from J, with 15 bases between. The CDR3 runs 16 residues. CDR1 and CDR2 (germline): MGHRA, YSYEKL. Written as DNA, the CDR3 is TGCGCCAGCAGCCTCTCCGGGGGGATTGGCAATCAGCCCCAGCATTTT. It specifies CASSLSGGIGNQPQHF.

The V call is TRBV28, the J call TRBJ1-2, with 10 bases matching TRBD1. The length of the CDR3 is 16 residues. With V trimmed by 6 bases and J by 4 bases, 11 bases remained unmatched. Germline CDR1 reads MDHEN; CDR2 reads SYDVKM. The CDR3 here is CASSYTTGGAIYGYTF. CDR3 nucleotides: TGTGCCAGCAGCTACACGACAGGGGGCGCAATCTATGGCTACACCTTC.

The chain links TRBV7-2 to TRBJ1-2; no reliable D call. The CDR3 extends over 14 amino acids. Deletions cut 0 bases from V and 1 base from J, with 6 bases between. Germline CDR1 SGHTA, CDR2 FQGNSA. In DNA, the CDR3 is TGTGCCAGCAGCTTAGCGAGCGGTAACTATGGCTACACCTTC. It translates to CASSLASGNYGYTF. Using reference TRBV7-2 and TRBJ1-2 for the parts outside the CDR3, the full variable domain is GAGVSQSPSNKVTEKGKDVELRCDPISGHTALYWYRQSLGQGLEFLIYFQGNSAPDKSGLPSDRFSAERTGGSVSTLTIQRTQQEDSAVYLCASSLASGNYGYTFGSGTRLTVV.

Only a few counts were recorded for this clone. The chain is built from TRBV7-2 and TRBJ2-2; no reliable D call. This CDR3 spans 15 amino acids. Germline values: CDR1 SGHTA, CDR2 FQGNSA. With 1 base removed from V and 2 bases from J, the gap between germline ends came to 8 bases. The CDR3 sequence is CASSLGIFNTGELFF. The CDR3 DNA sequence: TGTGCCAGCAGCTTAGGTATCTTTAACACCGGGGAGCTGTTTTTT.

A single count supports this clone. The chain couples TRBV7-8 to TRBJ2-2; perhaps TRBD1 as D (5 bases). The length of the CDR3 is 14 residues. With 2 bases removed from V and 1 base from J, the gap between germline ends came to 5 bases. Germline assignment: CDR1 SGHVS and CDR2 FQNEAQ. The CDR3 DNA is TGTGCCAGCAGCTTACAGGGGAACACCGGGGAGCTGTTTTTT. This gives the protein CASSLQGNTGELFF.

This clone was picked up a small number of times. The J gene is TRBJ2-7, the V gene TRBV4-1; D is undetermined. The germline V and J ends were trimmed by 0 bases and 2 bases, with 14 bases remaining between them. This CDR3 contains 16 residues. Germline V gives CDR1 MGHRA, CDR2 YSYEKL. CDR3 nucleotide sequence: TGCGCCAGCAGCCAAGAAGCCACCTTCACCCCCTACGAGCAGTACTTC. It translates to CASSQEATFTPYEQYF.

The gene calls are TRBV19 and TRBJ2-7, with D hard to call. Trimming took off 1 base at V and 2 bases at J, with 9 bases between the two ends. Germline CDR1 LNHDA, CDR2 SQIVND (reference sequence). This CDR3 comprises 14 residues. CDR3 sequence: CASSIAVFPYEQYF. Here the CDR3 DNA reads TGTGCCAGTAGTATAGCGGTTTTTCCCTACGAGCAGTACTTC. Combining the CDR3 with reference TRBV19 and TRBJ2-7 gives the whole variable domain DGGITQSPKYLFRKEGQNVTLSCEQNLNHDAMYWYRQDPGQGLRLIYYSQIVNDFQKGDIAEGYSVSREKKESFPLTVTSAQKNPTAFYLCASSIAVFPYEQYFGPGTRLTVT.

The chain employs TRBV30 and TRBJ2-3; 10 bases are shared with TRBD2. Germline V gene data show CDR1 as GTSNPN and CDR2 as SVGIG (reference sequence). J gave up 4 bases and V 3 bases, and 1 base lay outside the gene matches. The length of the CDR3 is 13 residues. The CDR3 region has the DNA TGTGCCTGGAGGACTAGCGGGCCAGATACGCAGTATTTT. Amino acid sequence: CAWRTSGPDTQYF.

The chain is built from TRBV6-5 and TRBJ1-2; 7 positions agree with TRBD1. In germline, CDR1 is MNHEY, CDR2 SVGAGI. The CDR3 extends over 16 amino acids. V lost 2 bases and J lost 4; bases outside the gene matches: 10. Here the CDR3 reads CASSYAGGGRSYGYTF. Here the CDR3 DNA reads TGTGCCAGCAGTTACGCCGGAGGGGGCAGGAGCTATGGCTACACCTTC.

The gene calls are TRBV5-1 and TRBJ2-7; 7 positions agree with TRBD1. V was pared by 1 base and J by 3 bases, with 4 bases of the junction left unmatched. Germline CDR1 reads SGHRS; CDR2 reads YFSETQ. The CDR3 has 14 amino acids. CDR3 DNA sequence: TGCGCCAGCAGCTTGACACAGGGGATCTACGAGCAGTACTTC. It encodes CASSLTQGIYEQYF.

This clone was detected only a few times. The genes are TRBV5-4 and TRBJ1-6; TRBD1 matches 7 bases. With V trimmed by 4 bases and J by 17 bases, 12 bases remained unmatched. The CDR3 runs 13 residues. The germline gives CDR1 SGHNT, CDR2 YYREEE (reference sequence). The CDR3, as DNA: TGTGCCAGCAGCATGGAGGGGGCCTTATTATTCCACTTT. It translates to CASSMEGALLFHF.

V and J are TRBV7-8 and TRBJ1-3, with TRBD1 as a possible D gene (6 bases). The CDR3 totals 17 residues. Trimming pared 2 bases from V and 2 bases from J, leaving 16 bases between. The germline CDR1 and CDR2 sequences are SGHVS and FQNEAQ. CDR3 nucleotides: TGTGCCAGCAGCTTATTGGGGGGGCTTCTGGCTGGAAACACCATATATTTT. It translates to CASSLLGGLLAGNTIYF.

The gene calls are TRBV4-1 and TRBJ2-1; 9 positions match TRBD2. CDR1 and CDR2 (germline): MGHRA, YSYEKL. V was clipped by 3 bases and J by 0 bases; unmatched bases: 15. The CDR3 totals 20 residues. The CDR3 DNA follows: TGCGCCAGCAGCCACCTTTTGGGGCGGGGGGGGTCGAGCTCCTACAATGAGCAGTTCTTC. Residues: CASSHLLGRGGSSSYNEQFF.

This clone was detected only a few times. The CDR3 DNA is TGTGCCACCAGCACCACAGGGTTGGGTGAAGCTTTCTTT. Protein sequence: CATSTTGLGEAFF. The J gene is TRBJ1-1, the V gene TRBV15, with D maybe TRBD1 (6 bases). This CDR3 has 13 residues. Germline-derived CDR1 and CDR2 are LNHNV and YYDKDF (reference sequence). The V end lost 4 bases, the J end lost 7 bases, and 13 bases lay between the germline ends. The full variable domain, in which reference TRBV15 and TRBJ1-1 provide the parts outside the CDR3, is DAMVIQNPRYQVTQFGKPVTLSCSQTLNHNVMYWYQQKSSQAPKLLFHYYDKDFNNEADTPDNFQSRRPNTSFCFLDIRSPGLGDTAMYLCATSTTGLGEAFFGQGTRLTVV.

The chain joins TRBV30 to TRBJ2-5, with 10 bases fitting TRBD2. Germline CDR1 reads GTSNPN; CDR2 reads SVGIG (reference sequence). The trim removed 2 bases at V and 1 base at J, leaving 13 bases unmatched. The CDR3 spans 18 residues. The CDR3 coding sequence is TGTGCCTGGAGTCCCTTTAGCGGGGGGTTCCAGATCCAAGAGACCCAGTACTTC. Amino acid sequence: CAWSPFSGGFQIQETQYF.

This chain joins TRBV27 and TRBJ1-3; D gene uncertain. In germline, CDR1 is MNHEY, CDR2 SMNVEV (reference sequence). The CDR3 runs 15 residues. Trimming stripped 4 bases from V and 1 base from J, with 11 bases between. CDR3 in amino acids: CASSSGSRSGNTIYF. The CDR3 region has the DNA TGTGCCAGCAGTTCGGGATCAAGATCTGGAAACACCATATATTTT.

The chain is built from TRBV28 and TRBJ1-4; tentatively, D is TRBD1 (5 bases). V gave up 4 bases and J gave up 5 bases, with 17 bases separating them. The CDR3 covers 16 residues. The V gene's germline CDR1 is MDHEN and CDR2 SYDVKM. This chain's CDR3 is CASSSPGFLKNEKLFF. The DNA for the CDR3 is TGTGCCAGCAGTTCTCCAGGGTTCCTAAAGAATGAAAAACTGTTTTTT. Combining the CDR3 with reference TRBV28 and TRBJ1-4 gives the whole variable domain DVKVTQSSRYLVKRTGEKVFLECVQDMDHENMFWYRQDPGLGLRLIYFSYDVKMKEKGDIPEGYSVSREKKERFSLILESASTNQTSMYLCASSSPGFLKNEKLFFGSGTQLSVL.

J is TRBJ2-2 and V is TRBV12-3 or TRBV12-4; D uncertain. The CDR3 extends over 13 amino acids. V lost 2 bases and J 1 base, leaving 2 bases between the germline ends. CDR3 sequence: CASSLRNTGELFF. CDR3 sequence (DNA): TGTGCCAGCAGTTTACGGAACACCGGGGAGCTGTTTTTT.

J is TRBJ1-5 and V is TRBV10-3; D unresolved. CDR1 and CDR2 (germline): ENHRY, SYGVKD. V was clipped by 6 bases and J by 0 bases, with 6 bases between them. This CDR3 region has 13 residues. The CDR3 nucleotides are TGTGCCATCAGGGGCAGTAGCAATCAGCCCCAGCATTTT. Translation: CAIRGSSNQPQHF.

This clone was seen a handful of times. This sequence joins TRBV19 and TRBJ2-1; unclear D gene. V was trimmed by 6 bases and J by 6 bases, leaving 12 bases between them. This CDR3 has 13 residues. Germline V gives CDR1 LNHDA, CDR2 SQIVND (reference sequence). CDR3 in amino acids: CASRAPPGNEQFF. CDR3 coding DNA: TGTGCCAGTAGGGCCCCCCCTGGCAATGAGCAGTTCTTC.

This clone was recorded only once. The chain uses TRBV6-2 or TRBV6-3 and TRBJ2-7; 8 bases match TRBD2. With V trimmed by 3 bases and J by 3 bases, 13 bases remained unmatched. The germline CDR1 and CDR2 sequences are MNHEY and SVGEGT. There are 17 residues in the CDR3. CDR3 nucleotide sequence: TGTGCCAGCAGTTATGAGTCGGGAGGGCCTGGGGACTACGAGCAGTACTTC. Protein sequence: CASSYESGGPGDYEQYF.

CDR3 DNA: TGTGCCAGCAGTGGTACACTAGCCCTTACCTACGAGCAGTACTTC. Its translation is CASSGTLALTYEQYF. The chain combines TRBV28 with TRBJ2-7; D is perhaps TRBD2 (6 bases). Germline lookup yields CDR1 MDHEN and CDR2 SYDVKM. The CDR3 consists of 15 residues. Trimming took 5 bases from V and 2 from J, leaving 16 bases between them.

This rearrangement joins TRBV2 to TRBJ2-6, with 7 positions matching TRBD1. Germline V gene lookup returns CDR1 SNHLY and CDR2 FYNNEI. J gave up 1 base and V 10 bases, and 10 bases lay outside the gene matches. CDR3 size: 16 residues. CDR3 in DNA: TGTGCCACCCAAATACAGGGGAGATCTGGGGCCAACGTCCTGACTTTC. It encodes CATQIQGRSGANVLTF.

The chain carries TRBV6-6 and TRBJ1-6, with D unclear. This CDR3 is built from 13 residues. CDR1 MNHNY and CDR2 SVGAGI come from the germline V gene (reference sequence). The ends were cut back, 4 bases at V and 7 bases at J, with 8 bases in the middle. The chain's CDR3 is CASSSNENSPLHF. CDR3 DNA sequence: TGTGCCAGCAGTTCCAACGAGAATTCACCCCTCCACTTT.

The gene calls are TRBV24-1 and TRBJ1-2; 8 bases are shared with TRBD1. J was trimmed by 5 bases and V by 3 bases; bases with no gene match: 16. This CDR3 has 18 amino acids. The germline gives CDR1 KGHDR, CDR2 SFDVKD. DNA for the CDR3: TGTGCCACCAGTGATCCCCTCGAGGACAGGGAATATAGGTATGGCTACACCTTC. Its protein is CATSDPLEDREYRYGYTF.

The chain is built from TRBV27 and TRBJ2-1, with 11 bases matching TRBD2. The CDR3 is made up of 16 amino acids. The V and J ends lost 4 bases and 5 bases, in that order; junction bases with no gene match: 7. Germline V gene data show CDR1 as MNHEY and CDR2 as SMNVEV (reference sequence). The CDR3 region has the DNA TGTGCCAGCAGTTCCTTGACTAGCGGGATCCACAATGAGCAGTTCTTC. Translating gives CASSSLTSGIHNEQFF.

The chain recombines TRBV4-1 with TRBJ1-4, with D hard to call. The length of the CDR3 is 15 residues. The ends were cut back, 7 bases at V and 5 bases at J, with 17 bases in the middle. CDR1 MGHRA and CDR2 YSYEKL come from the germline V gene. The CDR3 sequence: CASTRVGAGNEKLFF. The CDR3 region has the DNA TGCGCCAGCACCCGGGTCGGAGCGGGCAATGAAAAACTGTTTTTT.

The chain employs TRBV27 and TRBJ2-1, with TRBD1 as a possible D gene (5 bases). V gave up 3 bases and J gave up 7 bases, with 13 bases separating them. There are 14 residues in the CDR3. CDR1 is MNHEY, CDR2 SMNVEV, per germline (reference sequence). The CDR3 protein is CASSLFQGRNEQFF. CDR3 in DNA: TGTGCCAGCAGTTTGTTTCAGGGCCGAAATGAGCAGTTCTTC.

V usage is TRBV7-8 and J usage is TRBJ2-7, with a tentative D call TRBD1 (6 bases). From germline, CDR1 is SGHVS and CDR2 FQNEAQ. The V gene lost 1 base and the J gene lost 0 bases, with 10 bases spanning the gap. This CDR3 has 15 residues. The CDR3 loop reads CASSLVVGGSYEQYF. In DNA, the CDR3 is TGTGCCAGCAGCTTAGTAGTAGGGGGCTCCTACGAGCAGTACTTC.

CDR3 region: CASSLDWAVQGRSYNSPLHF. CDR3 nucleotide sequence: TGTGCCAGCAGCTTAGACTGGGCGGTTCAGGGCAGGTCCTATAATTCACCCCTCCACTTT. The rearrangement uses TRBV7-6 and TRBJ1-6; perhaps TRBD1 as D (5 bases). The ends were cut back, 1 base at V and 1 base at J, with 20 bases in the middle. Germline V gives CDR1 SGHVS, CDR2 FNYEAQ. This CDR3 region has 20 residues.

V usage is TRBV24-1 and J usage is TRBJ1-2, with TRBD1 matching 7 bases. Germline CDR1 is KGHDR and CDR2 is SFDVKD. The J segment lost 7 bases and the V segment lost 5 bases, leaving 9 bases of the junction unmatched. This CDR3 has 14 residues. CDR3 sequence (DNA): TGTGCCACCAGTGCGTGGGGACAGCCCAGTGGCTACACCTTC. It yields the protein CATSAWGQPSGYTF.